This entry lists 13 T cell receptor beta chains sequenced from one sample in a study of shared clonotypes between healthy human individuals (dated by TCRdb to the early 2020s). Libraries were made using the immunoSEQ multiplex PCR assay. Imported from immuneACCESS, the table was reduced by TCRdb to in-frame sequences with V and J called. These copies leave out some clones; in studies compared against another copy, an unresolved V gene accounts for under half, and the cause of the remainder is not known. This sample lists roughly 2.4 million clones; about 94% were detected once. In total, the top ten clones hold around 0.13% of the sample. Specimen: naive CD4+ T cells sorted from blood. The sample's cell subset or site label, decoded: CD45RA+ positively selected. The receptor set was obtained from a man between 18 and 35 years old in good health.

The CDR3 sequence: CASSSPAWEQYF. CDR3 sequence (DNA): TGTGCCAGCAGCTCCCCTGCGTGGGAGCAGTACTTC. The gene calls are TRBV9 and TRBJ2-7; D is undetermined. Germline assignment: CDR1 SGDLS and CDR2 YYNGEE. This CDR3 is built from 12 residues. V lost 4 bases, J lost 7 bases, and 12 bases lay in between.

The chain has TRBV10-3 and TRBJ2-3; D gene unclear. Trimming cost V 8 bases and J 6 bases, with 9 bases left between them. This CDR3 has 11 amino acids. Per germline, CDR1 ENHRY and CDR2 SYGVKD. This CDR3 is CAIGYLDTQYF. The CDR3 DNA reads as TGTGCCATCGGGTACCTGGATACGCAGTATTTT.

V and J are TRBV19 and TRBJ2-7; the D gene is possibly TRBD1 (7 bases). V shed 8 bases and J shed 7 bases, with 15 bases lying between them. In germline, CDR1 is LNHDA, CDR2 SQIVND (reference sequence). The CDR3 spans 12 residues. The CDR3 nucleotides are TGTGCCAGTGTGGAGGGGGCGGAGGAGCAGTACTTC. Amino acids: CASVEGAEEQYF.

The chain combines TRBV14 with TRBJ2-5; possible D gene TRBD2, 5 bases. Germline V gene data show CDR1 as SGHDN and CDR2 as FVKESK. The CDR3 length is 13 residues. The germline V and J ends were trimmed by 6 bases and 9 bases, with 17 bases remaining between them. The CDR3 loop reads CASSPTNPRAQYF. As DNA, the CDR3 is TGTGCCAGCAGTCCGACTAACCCTCGGGCCCAGTACTTC.

V and J are TRBV6-5 and TRBJ1-5, with D unclear. The CDR3 sequence is 13 residues long. The germline gives CDR1 MNHEY, CDR2 SVGAGI. V was trimmed by 4 bases and J by 3 bases, leaving 7 bases between them. CDR3 loop: CASSSAYNQPQHF. CDR3 coding DNA: TGTGCCAGCAGTTCTGCGTACAATCAGCCCCAGCATTTT.

V is TRBV2 and J is TRBJ2-3; the D is unclear. Germline V gives CDR1 SNHLY, CDR2 FYNNEI. V lost 0 bases to trimming and J lost 6 bases, with 4 bases between them. CDR3 length equals 12 residues. The CDR3 DNA sequence: TGTGCCAGCAGTGAAGCGCGGGATACGCAGTATTTT. This gives the protein CASSEARDTQYF.

The chain employs TRBV5-4 and TRBJ2-3; D tentatively fits TRBD1 or TRBD2 (6 bases each). CDR1 and CDR2 (germline): SGHNT, YYREEE (reference sequence). CDR3 size: 14 residues. V gave up 0 bases and J gave up 6 bases, with 11 bases separating them. The CDR3 bases are TGTGCCAGCAGCTTGGGCGGGACACGGGATACGCAGTATTTT. This translates into CASSLGGTRDTQYF. Full variable domain (outside the CDR3, taken from reference TRBV5-4 and TRBJ2-3): ETGVTQSPTHLIKTRGQQVTLRCSSQSGHNTVSWYQQALGQGPQFIFQYYREEENGRGNFPPRFSGLQFPNYSSELNVNALELDDSALYLCASSLGGTRDTQYFGPGTRLTVL.

The V call is TRBV28, the J call TRBJ2-7, with a weak D call TRBD1 (6 bases). There are 14 residues in the CDR3. Germline-derived CDR1 and CDR2 are MDHEN and SYDVKM. V gave up 3 bases and J gave up 2 bases, with 11 bases separating them. CDR3: CASSLTGLTYEQYF. The CDR3 DNA reads as TGTGCCAGCAGTTTGACAGGTCTTACCTACGAGCAGTACTTC.

A remark on this clone: Other DNA variants within this sample encode the same CDR3. The chain is built from TRBV30 and TRBJ1-6, with D possibly matching TRBD1 (6 bases). The ends were cut back, 2 bases at V and 5 bases at J, with 10 bases in the middle. There are 14 residues in the CDR3. Germline assignment: CDR1 GTSNPN and CDR2 SVGIG (reference sequence). The CDR3 loop is CAWSKGQDNSPLHF. In nucleotides, the CDR3 is TGTGCCTGGAGTAAGGGACAAGATAATTCACCCCTCCACTTT.

Of note for this clone: At the DNA level, this CDR3 is encoded by other sequences in the same sample as well. V is TRBV29-1 and J is TRBJ1-1; 9 bases align to TRBD1. This CDR3 contains 12 residues. The V gene's germline CDR1 is SQVTM and CDR2 ANQGSEA. Unmatched junction bases numbered 4, after V lost 7 bases and J lost 4 bases. The CDR3 DNA reads as TGCAGCGGGGGACAGGGCGGCACTGAAGCTTTCTTT. It codes for CSGGQGGTEAFF. The full variable domain, in which reference TRBV29-1 and TRBJ1-1 provide the parts outside the CDR3, is SAVISQKPSRDICQRGTSLTIQCQVDSQVTMMFWYRQQPGQSLTLIATANQGSEATYESGFVIDKFPISRPNLTFSTLTVSNMSPEDSSIYLCSGGQGGTEAFFGQGTRLTVV.

The rearrangement uses TRBV11-2 and TRBJ2-3; TRBD2 might be the D (5 bases). V lost 0 bases and J lost 0, with 13 bases in between. CDR1 SGHAT and CDR2 FQNNGV come from the germline V gene. CDR3 length: 17 residues. The CDR3 region is CASSLELGSPSTDTQYF. CDR3 DNA sequence: TGTGCCAGCAGCTTAGAGTTAGGGAGCCCTAGCACAGATACGCAGTATTTT.

The chain employs TRBV5-1 and TRBJ1-5, with 7 bases that match TRBD1. The ends lost 3 bases at V and 2 bases at J; junction bases unmatched: 8. Germline V CDR1 and CDR2: SGHRS, YFSETQ. The CDR3 covers 16 residues. CDR3 in amino acids: CASSSPDRDGNQPQHF. The CDR3 bases are TGCGCCAGCAGCTCACCCGACAGGGACGGCAATCAGCCCCAGCATTTT.

The V call is TRBV2, the J call TRBJ1-2; 8 bases fit TRBD1. In germline, CDR1 is SNHLY, CDR2 FYNNEI. With V trimmed by 8 bases and J by 1 base, 15 bases remained unmatched. This CDR3 contains 17 residues. This CDR3 is CASRPQGALAINYGYTF. As DNA, the CDR3 is TGTGCCAGCCGGCCCCAGGGGGCTTTGGCGATTAACTATGGCTACACCTTC.